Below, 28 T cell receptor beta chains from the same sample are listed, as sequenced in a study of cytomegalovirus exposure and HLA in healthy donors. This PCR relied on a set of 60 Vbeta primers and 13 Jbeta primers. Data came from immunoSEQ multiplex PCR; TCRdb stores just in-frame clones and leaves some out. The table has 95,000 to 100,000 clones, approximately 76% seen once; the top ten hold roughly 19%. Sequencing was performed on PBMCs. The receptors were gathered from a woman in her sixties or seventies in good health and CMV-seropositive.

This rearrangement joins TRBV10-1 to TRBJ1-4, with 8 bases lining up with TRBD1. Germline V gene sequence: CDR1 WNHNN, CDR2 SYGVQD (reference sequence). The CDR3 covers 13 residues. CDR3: CGQEDRAGEKLFF. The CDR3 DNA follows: TGCGGCCAGGAGGACAGGGCGGGGGAAAAACTGTTTTTT.

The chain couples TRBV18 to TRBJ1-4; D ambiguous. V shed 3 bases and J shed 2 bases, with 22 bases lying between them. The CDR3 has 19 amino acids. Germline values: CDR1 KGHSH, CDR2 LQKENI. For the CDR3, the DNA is TGTGCCAGCTCACCCGGAACACAAGGAGGTGGTGCGACTAATGAAAAACTGTTTTTT. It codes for CASSPGTQGGGATNEKLFF. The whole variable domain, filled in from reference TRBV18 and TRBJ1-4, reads NAGVMQNPRHLVRRRGQEARLRCSPMKGHSHVYWYRQLPEEGLKFMVYLQKENIIDESGMPKERFSAEFPKEGPSILRIQQVVRGDSAAYFCASSPGTQGGGATNEKLFFGSGTQLSVL.

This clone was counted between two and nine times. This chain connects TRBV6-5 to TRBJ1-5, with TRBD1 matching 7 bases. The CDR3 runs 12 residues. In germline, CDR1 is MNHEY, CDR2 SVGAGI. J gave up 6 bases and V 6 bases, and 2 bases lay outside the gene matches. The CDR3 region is CASSGQAQPQHF. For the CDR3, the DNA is TGTGCCAGCAGCGGACAGGCTCAGCCCCAGCATTTT.

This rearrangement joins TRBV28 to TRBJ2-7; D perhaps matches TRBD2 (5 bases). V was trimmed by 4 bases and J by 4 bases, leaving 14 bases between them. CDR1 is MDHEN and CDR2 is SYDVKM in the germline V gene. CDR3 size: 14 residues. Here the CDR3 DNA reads TGTGCCAGCAGTTCTCCAGAGCGGAGGTACGAGCAGTACTTC. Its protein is CASSSPERRYEQYF.

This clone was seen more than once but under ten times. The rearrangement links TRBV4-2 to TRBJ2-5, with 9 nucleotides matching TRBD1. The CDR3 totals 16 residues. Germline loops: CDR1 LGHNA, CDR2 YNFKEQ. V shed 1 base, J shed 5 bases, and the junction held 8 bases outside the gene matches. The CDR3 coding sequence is TGTGCCAGCAGCCAAGGACAGGGGGGACCGACGGAGACCCAGTACTTC. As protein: CASSQGQGGPTETQYF.

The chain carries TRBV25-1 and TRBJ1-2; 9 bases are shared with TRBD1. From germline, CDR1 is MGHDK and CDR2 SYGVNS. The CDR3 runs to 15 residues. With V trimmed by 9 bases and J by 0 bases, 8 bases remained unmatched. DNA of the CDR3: TGTGCCAGTTCCGGGACAGGGTTTTCTAACTATGGCTACACCTTC. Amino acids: CASSGTGFSNYGYTF.

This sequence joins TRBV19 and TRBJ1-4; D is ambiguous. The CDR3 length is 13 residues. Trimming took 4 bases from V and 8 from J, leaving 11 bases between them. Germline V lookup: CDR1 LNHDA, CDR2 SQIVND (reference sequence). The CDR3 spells CASSTLENEKLFF. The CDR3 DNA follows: TGTGCCAGTAGTACCCTTGAGAACGAAAAACTGTTTTTT.

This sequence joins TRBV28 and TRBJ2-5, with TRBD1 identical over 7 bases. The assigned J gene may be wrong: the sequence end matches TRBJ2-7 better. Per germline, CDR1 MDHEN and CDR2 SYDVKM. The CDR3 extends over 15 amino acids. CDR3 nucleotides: TGTGCCAGCAGTTCCGGGACAGTAAAATTAAGCGAGCAGTACTTC. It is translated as CASSSGTVKLSEQYF.

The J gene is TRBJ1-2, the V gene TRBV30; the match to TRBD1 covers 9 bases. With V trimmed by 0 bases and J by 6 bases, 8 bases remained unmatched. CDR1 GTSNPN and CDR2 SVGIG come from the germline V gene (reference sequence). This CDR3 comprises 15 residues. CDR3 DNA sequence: TGTGCCTGGAGTGTTACCGGGACAGGGATCGATGGCTACACCTTC. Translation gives CAWSVTGTGIDGYTF.

CDR3 in DNA: TGCGCCAGCAGTGATGCAGCGGGAGGGCCGGGGACCCAGTACTTC. It yields the protein CASSDAAGGPGTQYF. The chain couples TRBV10-1 to TRBJ2-5; the match to TRBD2 covers 10 bases. Germline CDR1 is WNHNN and CDR2 is SYGVQD (reference sequence). V lost 3 bases and J lost 7; bases outside the gene matches: 8. The CDR3 spans 15 residues.

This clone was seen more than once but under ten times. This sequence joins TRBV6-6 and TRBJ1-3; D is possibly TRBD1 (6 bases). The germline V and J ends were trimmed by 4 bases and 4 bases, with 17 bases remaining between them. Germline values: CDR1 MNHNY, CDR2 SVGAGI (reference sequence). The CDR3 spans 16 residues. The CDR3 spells CASSSPLTGSGNTIYF. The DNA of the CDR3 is TGTGCCAGCAGTTCCCCCTTGACAGGTTCCGGAAACACCATATATTTT.

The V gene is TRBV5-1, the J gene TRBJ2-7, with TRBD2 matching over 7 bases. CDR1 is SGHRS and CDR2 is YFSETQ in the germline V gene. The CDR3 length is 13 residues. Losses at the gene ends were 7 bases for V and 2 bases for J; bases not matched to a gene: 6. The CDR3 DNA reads TGCGCCAGCTCGGGGGGAGGTGCCTACGAGCAGTACTTC. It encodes CASSGGGAYEQYF.

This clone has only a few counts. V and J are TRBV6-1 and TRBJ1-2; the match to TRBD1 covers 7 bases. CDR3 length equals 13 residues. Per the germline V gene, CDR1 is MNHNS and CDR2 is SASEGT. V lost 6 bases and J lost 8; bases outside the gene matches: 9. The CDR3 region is CASRLGGSGGYTF. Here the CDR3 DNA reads TGTGCCAGCAGGCTAGGGGGCTCTGGAGGCTACACCTTC.

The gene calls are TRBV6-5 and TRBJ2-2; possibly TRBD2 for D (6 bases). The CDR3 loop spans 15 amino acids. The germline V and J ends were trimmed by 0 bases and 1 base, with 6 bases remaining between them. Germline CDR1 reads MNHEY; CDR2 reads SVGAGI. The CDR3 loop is CASSYSSGNTGELFF. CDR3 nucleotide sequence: TGTGCCAGCAGTTACTCTAGCGGGAACACCGGGGAGCTGTTTTTT.

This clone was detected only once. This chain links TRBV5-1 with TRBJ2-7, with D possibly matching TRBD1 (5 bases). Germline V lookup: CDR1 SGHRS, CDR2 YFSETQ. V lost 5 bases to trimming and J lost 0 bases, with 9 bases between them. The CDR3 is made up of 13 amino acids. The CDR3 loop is CASSGDSSYEQYF. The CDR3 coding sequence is TGCGCCAGCAGTGGAGACAGCTCCTACGAGCAGTACTTC.

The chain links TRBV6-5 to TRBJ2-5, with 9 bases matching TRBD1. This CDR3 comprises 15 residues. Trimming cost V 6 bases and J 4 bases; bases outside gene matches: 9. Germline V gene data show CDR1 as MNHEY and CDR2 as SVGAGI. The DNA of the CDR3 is TGTGCCAGCAGAAAAGGGACAGGGATTGTAGAGACCCAGTACTTC. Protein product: CASRKGTGIVETQYF.

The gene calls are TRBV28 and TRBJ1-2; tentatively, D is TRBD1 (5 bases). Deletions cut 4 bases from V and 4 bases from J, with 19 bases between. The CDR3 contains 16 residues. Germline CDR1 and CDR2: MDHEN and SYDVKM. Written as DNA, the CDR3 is TGTGCCAGCAGTTCTCCCCGATCGCGGACACGCTATGGCTACACCTTC. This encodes CASSSPRSRTRYGYTF.

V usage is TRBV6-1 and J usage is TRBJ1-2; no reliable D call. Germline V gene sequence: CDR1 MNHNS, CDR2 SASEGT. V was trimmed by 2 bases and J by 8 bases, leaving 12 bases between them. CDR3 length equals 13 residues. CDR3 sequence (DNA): TGTGCCAGCAGTGAACGCCAGGATGTAGGCTACACCTTC. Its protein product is CASSERQDVGYTF.

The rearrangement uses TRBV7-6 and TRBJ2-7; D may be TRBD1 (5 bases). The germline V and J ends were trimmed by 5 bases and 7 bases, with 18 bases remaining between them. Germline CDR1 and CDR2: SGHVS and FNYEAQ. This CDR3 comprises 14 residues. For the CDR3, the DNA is TGTGCCAGCAGCGCTGCGGTAGGGGTTAGGGAGCAGTACTTC. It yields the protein CASSAAVGVREQYF.

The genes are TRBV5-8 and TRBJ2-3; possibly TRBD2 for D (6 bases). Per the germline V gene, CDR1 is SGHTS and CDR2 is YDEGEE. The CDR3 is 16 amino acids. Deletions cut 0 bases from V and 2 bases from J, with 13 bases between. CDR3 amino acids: CASSLAREPYTDTQYF. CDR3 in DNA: TGTGCCAGCAGCTTGGCACGGGAGCCCTACACAGATACGCAGTATTTT.

CDR3 sequence reads: CASTMGSLNTEAFF. The CDR3 bases are TGTGCCAGTACCATGGGCAGCCTGAACACTGAAGCTTTCTTT. The chain combines TRBV19 with TRBJ1-1; D is ambiguous. CDR1 LNHDA and CDR2 SQIVND come from the germline V gene (reference sequence). Trimming cost V 7 bases and J 0 bases, with 12 bases left between them. This CDR3 region has 14 residues.

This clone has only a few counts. The CDR3 region is CASSVRGEQYF. In nucleotides, the CDR3 is TGTGCCAGCAGTGTCCGGGGGGAGCAGTACTTC. This chain joins TRBV2 and TRBJ2-7; possibly TRBD2 for D (6 bases). V was shortened by 4 bases and J by 7 bases, with 8 bases between the two germline ends. The CDR3 has 11 residues. From germline, CDR1 is SNHLY and CDR2 FYNNEI.

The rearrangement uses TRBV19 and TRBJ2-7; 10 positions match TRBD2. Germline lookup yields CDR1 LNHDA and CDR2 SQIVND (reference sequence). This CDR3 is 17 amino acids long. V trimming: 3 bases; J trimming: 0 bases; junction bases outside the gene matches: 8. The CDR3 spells CASSMLASGSISYEQYF. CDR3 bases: TGTGCCAGTAGTATGTTAGCTAGCGGGAGTATCTCCTACGAGCAGTACTTC.

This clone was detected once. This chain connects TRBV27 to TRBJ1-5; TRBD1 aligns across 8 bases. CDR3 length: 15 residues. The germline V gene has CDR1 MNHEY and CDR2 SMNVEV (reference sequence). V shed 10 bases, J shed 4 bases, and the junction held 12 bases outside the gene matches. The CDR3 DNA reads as TGTGCCACATCCTCTGACAGGGGAGGTAATCAGCCCCAGCATTTT. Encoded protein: CATSSDRGGNQPQHF.

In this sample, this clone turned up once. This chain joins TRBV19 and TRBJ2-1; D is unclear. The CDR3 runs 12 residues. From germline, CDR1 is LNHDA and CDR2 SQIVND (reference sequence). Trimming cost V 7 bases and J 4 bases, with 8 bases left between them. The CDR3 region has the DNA TGTGCCAGTAATCAGAGGTACAATGAGCAGTTCTTC. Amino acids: CASNQRYNEQFF.

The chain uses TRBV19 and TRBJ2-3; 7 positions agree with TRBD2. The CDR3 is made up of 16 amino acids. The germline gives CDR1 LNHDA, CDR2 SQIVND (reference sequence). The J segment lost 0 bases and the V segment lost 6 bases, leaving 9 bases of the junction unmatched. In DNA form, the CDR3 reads TGTGCCAGTAGCCCACTTGGAGCGGGAAGCACAGATACGCAGTATTTT. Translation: CASSPLGAGSTDTQYF.

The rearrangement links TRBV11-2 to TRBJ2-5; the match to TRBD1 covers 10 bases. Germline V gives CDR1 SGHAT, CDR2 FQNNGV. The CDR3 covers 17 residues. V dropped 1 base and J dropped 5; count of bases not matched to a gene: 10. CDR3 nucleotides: TGTGCCAGCAGCTTAGTCCGGACAGGGGGAATCGGGGAGACCCAGTACTTC. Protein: CASSLVRTGGIGETQYF.

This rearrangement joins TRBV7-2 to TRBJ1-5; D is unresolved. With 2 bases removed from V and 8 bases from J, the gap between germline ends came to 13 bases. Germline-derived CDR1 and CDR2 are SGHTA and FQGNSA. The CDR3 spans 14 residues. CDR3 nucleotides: TGTGCCAGCAGCTTAAGGGTACTCGGGAAGCCCCAGCATTTT. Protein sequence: CASSLRVLGKPQHF. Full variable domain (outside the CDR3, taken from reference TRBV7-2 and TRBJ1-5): GAGVSQSPSNKVTEKGKDVELRCDPISGHTALYWYRQSLGQGLEFLIYFQGNSAPDKSGLPSDRFSAERTGGSVSTLTIQRTQQEDSAVYLCASSLRVLGKPQHFGDGTRLSIL.